What follows are 10 T cell receptor beta chains derived from one specimen sequenced in a study of shared clonotypes between healthy human individuals. TCRdb keeps only in-frame clones here, not all; method: immunoSEQ multiplex PCR. The sample consists of about 2 million clones, roughly 94% of them appearing once. CD8 cells regarded as naive lacked CD45RO, were positively chosen for CCR7, and omitted terminally differentiated effector memory CD45RA+ cells. Sequencing was performed on naive CD8+ T cells sorted from blood. Receptors were obtained from a man younger than 35 in good health.

The chain recombines TRBV27 with TRBJ1-6; a possible D gene is TRBD1 (6 bases). V was clipped by 1 base and J by 14 bases, with 18 bases between them. In germline, CDR1 is MNHEY, CDR2 SMNVEV (reference sequence). This CDR3 contains 15 residues. The CDR3 DNA follows: TGTGCCAGCAGTTTATTCTCAGGGGAATTCGGGTCCCTCCACTTT. This codes for CASSLFSGEFGSLHF.

Only one count was recorded for this clone. This chain links TRBV4-1 with TRBJ1-5; D is perhaps TRBD1 (5 bases). CDR3 length equals 18 residues. Between the trimmed V and J ends, which lost 1 base and 2 bases, there was a span of 18 bases. Germline CDR1 reads MGHRA; CDR2 reads YSYEKL. In DNA, the CDR3 is TGCGCCAGCAGCCAAGTGGCGGCAGGGAGTATCGGCAATCAGCCCCAGCATTTT. Translation gives CASSQVAAGSIGNQPQHF.

V and J are TRBV29-1 and TRBJ2-7, with 9 nucleotides matching TRBD2. Germline V CDR1 and CDR2: SQVTM, ANQGSEA. The length of the CDR3 is 14 residues. Trimming cost V 4 bases and J 1 base; bases outside gene matches: 5. The CDR3 loop is CSVAPSGRSYEQYF. The CDR3 bases are TGCAGCGTTGCCCCCAGCGGGAGGTCCTACGAGCAGTACTTC.

Notes on this clone: This CDR3 is also generated by other DNA sequences in the sample. The chain has TRBV4-3 and TRBJ2-1; tentatively, D is TRBD2 (6 bases). In germline, CDR1 is LGHNA, CDR2 YSLEER. The V and J ends lost 1 base and 1 base respectively, with 8 bases between them. The CDR3 has 15 residues. The CDR3 is CASSQVAGSYNEQFF. CDR3 nucleotides: TGCGCCAGCAGCCAAGTGGCGGGATCCTACAATGAGCAGTTCTTC.

This clone came up once. The J gene is TRBJ2-1, the V gene TRBV7-9; unclear D gene. The germline CDR1 and CDR2 sequences are SEHNR and FQNEAQ (reference sequence). There are 11 residues in the CDR3. The CDR3: CAWAGPNEQFF. In DNA, the CDR3 is TGTGCTTGGGCAGGACCCAATGAGCAGTTCTTC.

For this clone: Other DNA sequences of this sample code for an identical CDR3. The gene calls are TRBV2 and TRBJ2-7, with a tentative D call TRBD2 (5 bases). The V and J ends lost 4 bases and 2 bases respectively, with 6 bases between them. The CDR3 contains 12 residues. Germline CDR1 and CDR2: SNHLY and FYNNEI. The CDR3 is CASSVAPYEQYF. CDR3 DNA: TGTGCCAGCAGTGTAGCGCCCTACGAGCAGTACTTC.

The chain joins TRBV10-3 to TRBJ1-1; no clear D gene. This CDR3 has 13 amino acids. Germline V gene sequence: CDR1 ENHRY, CDR2 SYGVKD. Between the trimmed V and J ends, which lost 4 bases and 3 bases, there was a span of 9 bases. The CDR3 nucleotides read TGTGCCATCAGTGCGGTCAGAGACACTGAAGCTTTCTTT. Residues: CAISAVRDTEAFF.

The rearrangement uses TRBV27 and TRBJ1-2; TRBD1 matches at 8 bases. This CDR3 spans 14 amino acids. Germline V CDR1 and CDR2: MNHEY, SMNVEV (reference sequence). The V gene end was trimmed by 1 base and the J gene end by 6 bases; junction bases not matched to a gene: 4. The chain's CDR3 is CASSLLQGGNGYTF. In nucleotides, the CDR3 is TGTGCCAGCAGTTTATTACAGGGGGGTAATGGCTACACCTTC.

The rearrangement joins TRBV4-1 to TRBJ2-7; D may be TRBD2 (6 bases). The CDR3 consists of 16 residues. Trimming left V 0 bases short and J 0 bases short, with 12 bases between. The V gene's germline CDR1 is MGHRA and CDR2 YSYEKL. The CDR3: CASSQDWDSYSYEQYF. The CDR3 DNA reads TGCGCCAGCAGCCAAGATTGGGACTCCTACTCCTACGAGCAGTACTTC.

This chain links TRBV2 with TRBJ2-3; 12 bases align to TRBD2. The CDR3 length is 13 residues. Germline CDR1 reads SNHLY; CDR2 reads FYNNEI. CDR3 nucleotide sequence: TGTGTGACTAGCGGGAGAACGACAGATACGCAGTATTTT. This encodes CVTSGRTTDTQYF.